This is a list of T cell receptor beta chains from one sample in a study of technical replicates of blood from several donors. Only in-frame clones appear in the TCRdb table, and some are missing; sequencing was by immunoSEQ multiplex PCR. Here the sample spans tens of thousands of clones, 92% being singletons. The sample consisted of T cells isolated from PBMCs. The receptors stem from a human donor in good health. The CDR3 runs from the conserved cysteine through the conserved F or W. The D gene is left open where the match is weak.

TRBV5-1,TRBJ2-7,16,TRBD2,CASNLGLAEFSYEQYF
TRBV6-5,TRBJ1-1,13,TRBD1,CASKEGADTEAFF
TRBV14,TRBJ2-3,15,TRBD2,CASRLGTSGTDTQYF
TRBV5-4,TRBJ2-2,16,TRBD2,CASSSGLAGNTGELFF
TRBV9,TRBJ1-2,17,.,CASSTGALGRANYGYTF
TRBV5-5,TRBJ2-5,13,.,CASRPGDTETQYF
TRBV5-1,TRBJ2-1,15,TRBD2,CASSQGLDSYNEQFF
TRBV5-1,TRBJ2-3,15,TRBD1,CASSLEGAAADTQYF
TRBV4-1,TRBJ1-5,17,TRBD1,CASSQDFDRGGNQPQHF
TRBV5-6,TRBJ1-2,14,.,CASSLIGQFYGYTF
TRBV5-5,TRBJ2-7,14,TRBD1,CASSDGTGHYEQYF
TRBV5-1,TRBJ2-7,16,.,CASSWRQVSTAGEQYF
TRBV29-1,TRBJ2-5,13,.,CSVGQVGQETQYF
TRBV10-3,TRBJ2-7,14,TRBD1,CAISDPGGGNEQYF
TRBV2,TRBJ1-5,13,.,CASRGQSNQPQHF
TRBV30,TRBJ2-7,15,TRBD1,CAWSSLDRLLYEQYF
TRBV19,TRBJ2-6,16,.,CASSVWRGSGANVLTF
TRBV9,TRBJ2-7,15,TRBD1,CASSGGQGPAYEQYF
TRBV4-1,TRBJ2-7,16,TRBD2,CASSQTRAGVNDEQYF
TRBV18,TRBJ1-2,15,.,CASSPAGILNYGYTF
TRBV6-6,TRBJ2-2,13,TRBD2,CAGRGLATGELFF
TRBV7-9,TRBJ2-1,15,TRBD2,CASSLFGTGGNEQFF
TRBV29-1,TRBJ1-4,13,.,CSASLNLNEKLFF
TRBV7-9,TRBJ1-1,15,.,CASRRHWGRDTEAFF
TRBV11-2,TRBJ1-1,19,TRBD1,CASSLGGGRTGGSNTEAFF
TRBV7-6,TRBJ1-6,17,.,CASSLDSPESYNSPLHF
TRBV27,TRBJ2-1,14,.,CASSLRANYNEQFF
TRBV7-3,TRBJ2-1,17,TRBD2,CASSLVPASGAYNEQFF
TRBV27,TRBJ2-6,13,.,CASRGSGANVLTF
TRBV30,TRBJ2-1,16,.,CAWSVGATRSYNEQFF
TRBV30,TRBJ1-4,13,.,CAWSSSGALSVFF
TRBV7-9,TRBJ2-3,15,TRBD2,CASSRPSGIQGTQYF
TRBV4-1,TRBJ2-2,15,.,CASSQINRDTGELFF
TRBV4-2,TRBJ2-3,16,TRBD1,CASSQETGGLTDTQYF
TRBV19,TRBJ2-7,14,.,CASSSHGSSYEQYF
TRBV6-5,TRBJ2-5,15,.,CASSYHEDSKETQYF
TRBV6-4,TRBJ2-1,14,.,CASSDSTDYNEQFF
TRBV28,TRBJ1-2,15,TRBD1,CASSLRLTPGGENTF
TRBV6-5,TRBJ2-2,15,TRBD2,CASSRGLDRTGELFF
TRBV6-5,TRBJ2-7,14,TRBD1,CASSKGHRGYEQYF
TRBV7-9,TRBJ1-3,15,TRBD1,CAIKYQDRVRNTIYF
TRBV6-5,TRBJ1-2,14,.,CASSSPRSGYGYTF
TRBV7-6,TRBJ2-1,12,.,CASSLGSNEQFF
TRBV10-3,TRBJ2-7,15,TRBD2,CAISGGEGTIYEQYF
TRBV19,TRBJ2-1,15,TRBD2,CASSIWTSVSNEQFF
TRBV28,TRBJ2-3,17,.,CASSLWTGPTSTDTQYF
TRBV7-6,TRBJ2-5,14,TRBD2,CASSLAREVETQYF
TRBV29-1,TRBJ2-7,12,.,CSIRTDINEQYF
TRBV7-9,TRBJ2-3,15,.,CASTGDSGYTDTQYF
TRBV4-2,TRBJ2-1,17,TRBD1,CASSPRLTGSSYNEQFF
TRBV6-1,TRBJ1-5,16,.,CASSERPGDINQPQHF
TRBV14,TRBJ1-3,18,TRBD1,CASSRWDSVIFSGNTIYF
TRBV29-1,TRBJ1-5,14,.,CSVILGDSNQPQHF